The sequence of this T cell receptor (beta chain) was determined in a study of multiple sclerosis patients with progressive multifocal leukoencephalopathy (dated by TCRdb to about 2019). Concerning the study at large: Peripheral T and B cells were examined in MS patients who went on to develop PML (4 under natalizumab, 1 after alemtuzumab) as well as in treated patients who did not. Longitudinal follow-up was performed in two natalizumab-treated patients who later developed PML, from before therapy through 6 and 12 months to PML onset. The goal of the study was to detect any JC virus-specific or public T-cell expansions that arose at the time of PML onset.

A note on this clone: It has no known antigen specificity. Base quality data are lacking; no much larger clone is found one base away.

The investigation overall reported the following: With only a small, descriptive cohort, it remained unclear whether the findings reflect JC virus infection or general immunocompromise. TRB clones with frequency above 0.5% were observed only in PML patients, but the clones expanded at PML onset were found to be already present before and during natalizumab therapy. At the time PML developed, no common TRBV or TRBJ gene usage or preferential TRBV-TRBJ pairings were detected. Lower normalized Shannon entropy suggested less diverse TRB repertoires in most PML patients, whereas the natalizumab-treated controls showed values near 1. The analysis covered only peripheral blood, although cerebrospinal fluid or brain lymphocytes might be more informative for natalizumab-associated PML.

The sample's time point label, in plain terms: time of PML onset. The treatment or condition label of this sample denotes: on natalizumab therapy at sampling. Diagnosis of PML was based on clinical and MRI findings and confirmed by finding JC virus DNA in cerebrospinal fluid. In the natalizumab-treated patients, PML was found to develop after between roughly 15 and 60 months of natalizumab therapy. All listed patients had previously received interferon beta, and all PML patients were female. T3 blood samples were collected at the time of PML onset. Isolation of peripheral blood mononuclear cells was performed by Ficoll-Hypaque density gradient centrifugation. Amplification of TRB CDR3 regions from genomic DNA was performed at survey-level depth using the immunoSEQ two-step multiplex PCR. Synthetic inline TR CDR3 controls covering all V-J pairings were spiked into each PCR so that template counts could be estimated and amplification bias removed. Reads went through processing to reduce amplification and sequencing bias, and quantification was done against synthetic TR CDR3 analogs. In the authors' own workflow: Raw data were processed in ImmunoSEQ Analyzer, removing out-of-frame sequences and CDR3s with stop codons, and genes were named by IMGT nomenclature. Normalized Shannon entropy, defined as 1 minus Pielou's evenness, served as the summary measure of repertoire diversity. TRB sequences were considered identical only when V gene, J gene and CDR3 were shared. Public PML clonotypes were CDR3s found in two or more PML-onset samples but not found earlier, in controls, or in public databases. CDR3 amino acid composition by position was analyzed with Skylign using the observed count method. The table was pulled from immuneACCESS by TCRdb, which kept in-frame rearrangements only. Such tables lose some clones; where checked, under half of the loss comes from unresolved V genes, and the rest has no known cause. V and J calls and clone size are given by that table; D and trimming were obtained from the DNA. The sample contains approximately 29,000 clones, about 85% of them found a single time. Approximately 13% of the sample is in the top ten clones.

The germline V gene sets CDR1 to SGHVS and CDR2 to FNYEAQ. V sheds 5 bases and J sheds 4 bases, leaving 18 bases between their ends. CDR3 length: 16 amino acids, cysteine to phenylalanine. Only the CDR3 portion is preserved as DNA: 48 bases, with reading frame beginning at the first base. Here the sequenced sample was PBMCs, taken from a patient treated with natalizumab. This TCR was sampled from a woman under 40 with progressive multifocal leukoencephalopathy. The chain is assembled from TRBV7-6 and TRBJ1-5; tentative D gene TRBD1, with 5 bases matching. The CDR3 reads CASSPFLGVGNQPQHF. The sequenced DNA: TGTGCCAGCAGCCCCTTTTTAGGGGTAGGGAATCAGCCCCAGCATTTT.